This T cell receptor beta chain derives from a study of response to subunit inactivated influenza vaccine. A remark on this clonotype: The antigen is undetermined.

Study-wide points: New T cells are recruited in small numbers by each seasonal influenza vaccination, according to the authors' suggestion.

There are 13 residues in the CDR3. V was pared by 5 bases and J by 0 bases, with 4 bases of the junction left unmatched. Germline V gene lookup returns CDR1 DFQATT and CDR2 SNEGSKA (reference sequence). MiXCR was run by TCRdb on the RT-PCR reads, yielding one entry per CDR3 protein. The sample includes approximately 310,000 distinct CDR3 sequences, 20% to 25% seen only once; the top ten take about a tenth. The sample in question was PBMCs from blood, obtained about 19 months after vaccination. The receptor comes from a man aged 45 to 70 who received an inactivated influenza vaccine. This chain uses TRBV20-1 with TRBJ2-7; 7 bases are a match to TRBD1. The CDR3 protein is CSAARDSSYEQYF. Here the CDR3 DNA reads TGCAGTGCTGCCCGGGACAGCTCCTACGAGCAGTACTTC.